Listed here are 2 T cell receptor beta chains from one sample, sequenced in a study of blood T cell repertoires in COVID-19 (dated by TCRdb to 2018 to 2020). Libraries were built with the immunoSEQ multiplex PCR assay. TCRdb carries this immuneACCESS record with in-frame sequences only. Its versions omit some clonotypes, under half of them owing to an unresolved V gene in the studies checked, with the rest unexplained. The sample table records under 95,000 clones; roughly nine tenths of these occur just once. In total, the top ten clones hold approximately 2.4% of the sample. The sequencing sample was made of peripheral blood. All receptors derive from a man between 45 and 60 years old with COVID-19, enrolled during active disease.

This chain uses TRBV3-1 (or the pseudogene TRBV3-2) with TRBJ2-3, with TRBD2 matching 9 bases. Losses at the gene ends were 1 base for V and 5 bases for J; bases not matched to a gene: 7. From germline, CDR1 is LGHDT and CDR2 YNNKEL (reference sequence). The CDR3 has 16 amino acids. The CDR3: CASSQAIAGAGDTQYF. CDR3 DNA: TGTGCCAGCAGCCAAGCCATAGCGGGGGCGGGAGATACGCAGTATTTT.

The chain carries TRBV24-1 and TRBJ2-1; 13 bases are a match to TRBD2. This CDR3 is 19 amino acids long. CDR1 is KGHDR, CDR2 SFDVKD, per germline. With V trimmed by 4 bases and J by 6 bases, 14 bases remained unmatched. DNA of the CDR3: TGTGCCACCAGTGACCAACCCGGGACTAGCGGGATAAAGACCAATGAGCAGTTCTTC. Amino acids: CATSDQPGTSGIKTNEQFF.